The sequence of this T cell receptor (beta chain) was determined in a study of cytomegalovirus exposure and HLA in healthy donors. Study-wide points: In a later analysis, a missense DCLRE1C variant was linked to TCR beta V- and J-gene trimming.

On this clone itself: Its antigen is as yet unknown.

V was trimmed by 4 bases and J by 4 bases, leaving 17 bases between them. The CDR3 is 15 residues long. CDR1 is SGDLS and CDR2 is YYNGEE in the germline V gene. Use of 60 Vbeta and 13 Jbeta primers characterized the PCR. The table came from immunoSEQ multiplex PCR; TCRdb's copy has only in-frame clones and leaves some out. The sample yields more than 95,000 clones, under 80% seen once. The sequence was collected from a woman in her thirties or forties in good health and CMV-seropositive. The material sequenced was PBMCs. The genes are TRBV9 and TRBJ1-1; TRBD1 is a possible D gene (6 bases). The CDR3 nucleotides are TGTGCCAGCAGCTTAATGGGGGGGCCGGCCACTGAAGCTTTCTTT. It is translated as CASSLMGGPATEAFF.